This record concerns one T cell receptor beta chain sequence. Which antigen it targets is not known. No base qualities exist here, and no much larger clone lies one base off it. The germline V gene (reference sequence) gives CDR1 as LNHDA and CDR2 as SQIVND. Including the terminal cysteine and phenylalanine, the CDR3 comprises 23 residues. Only the CDR3 DNA stays, 69 bases, in frame from base 1. The V end gives up 6 bases and the J end 1 base, leaving 28 bases in the junction not matched to a gene. TCRbeta CDR3 regions were amplified from genomic DNA by means of the immunoSEQ Assay, a bias-controlled multiplex PCR. The paper's data handling went like this. The number of nucleated cells in each sample was estimated from the amplification of reference gene primers within the assay. To quantify the absolute abundance of each unique TCRbeta CDR3 rearrangement, sequence reads were collapsed and filtered. For each sample, productive Simpson clonality was calculated as the square root of Simpson's diversity index across productive rearrangements. The immuneACCESS repertoire file appears here via TCRdb, limited to in-frame rearrangements. These files lack a portion of the clones; in checked studies, under half of the deficit traces to unresolved V genes, and the cause of the others is not known. V and J calls and clone size are copied from that table; D and trimming were computed from the DNA. The sample has under 300,000 clones on record, 80% to 90% of them singletons. The top ten clones comprise 1.9% of the sample.

This sample is drawn from a study of blood T cell repertoires in COVID-19 (dated by TCRdb to 2020 to 2022). Describing the broader study: Collaborator samples came from the United States, Italy and Spain and covered acute and convalescent phases of COVID-19. The material from the prospective study consisted of cDNA or gDNA derived from T cells, B-cell-depleted T cells, or PBMCs. The dataset comprised deeply sampled blood TCRbeta repertoires from subjects exposed to, actively infected with, or recovered from COVID-19. The repertoires were made available in a free public database intended to serve as a resource for research on the immune response to SARS-CoV-2. The samples were drawn from two sources: the first 160 participants of the ongoing ImmuneRACE study, and 1,254 subjects contributed by 6 global collaborators. Nearly every sample came with metadata listing a de-identified subject ID, COVID-19 status, age in years and sex. Where HLA class I and class II types were available, the types were taken from metadata supplied by the sample provider, not from assay-based typing. Study-wide conclusions, independent of this receptor: The quantity of clinical and demographic metadata differed by source and by participant and was supplied without curation.

Participants in the prospective study were enrolled through a virtual design, were aged 18 to 89 years, and lived in roughly 26 United States geographic areas. Cohort assignment in the prospective study relied on participant-reported clinical history from a screening survey and a study questionnaire. ImmuneRACE Cohort 3 recovered participants were defined by two consecutive negative NP/OP PCR tests, healthcare professional clearance, or symptom resolution. In the prospective study, mobile phlebotomists collected whole blood, serum and a nasopharyngeal or oropharyngeal swab from each participant. Participants in the prospective study had the option to provide additional blood draws and questionnaires over a roughly 2-month period. Blood samples from the prospective study were shipped frozen or at room temperature prior to DNA extraction.

The sample was PBMCs or T cells enriched from blood (not recorded which). Recombination linked TRBV19 to TRBJ1-5; the junction holds 9 bases that match TRBD1. This receptor was identified in a woman in her fifties or sixties who had recovered from COVID-19. CDR3 region: CASRGFLARDRVPYFGSNQPQHF. The base sequence is TGTGCCAGTAGGGGGTTTCTGGCGAGGGACAGGGTACCATATTTCGGGAGCAATCAGCCCCAGCATTTT.